This TCR beta chain was sequenced in a study of beta chain features in type 1 diabetes. A few counts support this clone. As every portion of the isolated RNA was reverse transcribed, the sequencing read expressed TCRB transcripts. TCRdb's table, derived via immunoSEQ multiplex PCR, lists solely in-frame clones and lacks some. In the table there are 350,000 to 450,000 clones, approximately 15% of which are singletons. The CDR3 extends over 15 amino acids. CDR1 is SQVTM and CDR2 is ANQGSEA in the germline V gene. The V and J ends lost 6 bases and 5 bases, in that order; junction bases with no gene match: 13.

The sequenced material came from naive CD4+ T cells from blood. The sequence derives from a woman younger than 30 in good health. The chain carries TRBV29-1 and TRBJ1-1; 9 nucleotides agree with TRBD1. For the CDR3, the DNA is TGCAGCGTCCAGTCAACAGGGGGCGCTTGGACTGAAGCTTTCTTT. This gives the protein CSVQSTGGAWTEAFF.